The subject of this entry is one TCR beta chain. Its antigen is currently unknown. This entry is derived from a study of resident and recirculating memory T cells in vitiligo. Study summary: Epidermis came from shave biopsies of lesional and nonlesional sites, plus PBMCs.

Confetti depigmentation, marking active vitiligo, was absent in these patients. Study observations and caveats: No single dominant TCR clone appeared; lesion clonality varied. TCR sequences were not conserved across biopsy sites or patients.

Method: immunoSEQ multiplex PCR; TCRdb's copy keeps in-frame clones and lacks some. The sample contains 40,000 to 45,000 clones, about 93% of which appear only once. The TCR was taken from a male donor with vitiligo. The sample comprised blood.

The CDR3 bases are TGCGCCAGCAGCCCCGTCGGGGGGGCCGAGCAGTACTTC. Protein: CASSPVGGAEQYF. The chain is built from TRBV5-1 and TRBJ2-7, with 8 positions matching TRBD2. J was trimmed by 6 bases and V by 4 bases; bases with no gene match: 6. The CDR3 totals 13 residues. In germline, CDR1 is SGHRS, CDR2 YFSETQ.